The rows below give T cell receptor beta chains drawn from one sample of a study of shared clonotypes between healthy human individuals. Only in-frame clones appear in the TCRdb table, and some are missing; sequencing was by immunoSEQ multiplex PCR. There are about 1 million clones in the sample; around 78% occur only once, and around 0.47% lies in the top ten. The specimen was memory CD4+ T cells from PBMCs. The receptors here all came from a man younger than 30 in good health. Some clones in this sample may be carry-over from other donors' samples. Each CDR3 is given with its conserved first and last residue. A D gene is named only where the DNA matches it firmly. Size tells how often a clone was seen (once, few, many) or the class of an expanded clone, and some rows leave it out.

V	J	size	D	CDR3	DNA
TRBV28	TRBJ2-1	NA	TRBD2	CASKGGGTSGRVSEQFF	TGTGCCAGCAAGGGGGGTGGAACTAGCGGGAGAGTCAGTGAGCAGTTCTTC
TRBV9	TRBJ2-1	once	TRBD2	CASSVEASGYNEQFF	TGTGCCAGCAGCGTAGAGGCTAGCGGTTACAATGAGCAGTTCTTC
TRBV5-1	TRBJ1-3	NA	NA	CASSSSTGAGNTIYF	TGCGCCAGCAGCTCCTCTACAGGAGCTGGAAACACCATATATTTT
TRBV5-8	TRBJ2-1	once	TRBD2	CASSPGTSILDNEQFF	TGTGCCAGCAGCCCCGGGACTAGTATCCTCGACAATGAGCAGTTCTTC
TRBV5-6	TRBJ1-2	NA	TRBD1	CASSRIPGQANYGYTF	TGTGCCAGCAGCCGAATACCGGGACAGGCTAACTATGGCTACACCTTC
TRBV30	TRBJ1-4	NA	NA	CAWSRLAGTNEKLFF	TGTGCCTGGAGTCGGTTAGCCGGGACTAATGAAAAACTGTTTTTT
TRBV18	TRBJ2-1	NA	TRBD1	CASSPVGQGAYNEQFF	TGTGCCAGCTCACCAGTCGGACAGGGAGCCTACAATGAGCAGTTCTTC
TRBV28	TRBJ1-2	NA	NA	CASSLVGAGGYTF	TGTGCCAGCAGTTTAGTTGGGGCTGGCGGCTACACCTTC
TRBV5-1	TRBJ2-5	NA	NA	CASSWIVGQRTETQYF	TGCGCCAGCAGCTGGATTGTGGGACAAAGGACGGAGACCCAGTACTTC
TRBV7-9	TRBJ2-2	once	NA	CASSLWQGNTGELFF	TGTGCCAGCAGCTTGTGGCAGGGGAACACCGGGGAGCTGTTTTTT
TRBV11-2	TRBJ2-1	many	NA	CASSLAQGTIYNEQFF	TGTGCCAGCAGCTTAGCACAGGGTACGATCTACAATGAGCAGTTCTTC
TRBV19	TRBJ2-2	few	NA	CASRTANTGELFF	TGTGCCAGTAGAACAGCGAACACCGGGGAGCTGTTTTTT
TRBV4-2	TRBJ1-1	NA	NA	CASSQDLGPVGTEAFF	TGTGCCAGCAGCCAAGATTTGGGTCCGGTGGGCACTGAAGCTTTCTTT
TRBV6-5	TRBJ2-7	NA	NA	CASKQPGAIRSGLYF	TGTGCCAGCAAGCAGCCAGGGGCGATTCGAAGCGGGCTGTACTTC
TRBV10-3	TRBJ2-7	NA	NA	CAISESIQRNTYEQYF	TGTGCCATCAGTGAGTCGATACAGAGGAACACCTACGAGCAGTACTTC
TRBV7-3	TRBJ2-1	NA	TRBD2	CASSKSGTSTYNEQFF	TGTGCCAGCAGTAAGAGCGGGACTAGTACCTACAATGAGCAGTTCTTC
TRBV7-9	TRBJ2-3	many	NA	CASSLDRAWDTQYF	TGTGCCAGCAGCTTAGACCGAGCCTGGGATACGCAGTATTTT
TRBV7-2	TRBJ2-7	few	NA	CASSLVRLQTYEQYF	TGTGCCAGCAGCTTAGTACGACTGCAGACCTACGAGCAGTACTTC
TRBV5-1	TRBJ2-1	NA	TRBD2	CASSLVAGAGYNEQFF	TGCGCCAGCAGCTTGGTAGCGGGAGCGGGTTACAATGAGCAGTTCTTC
TRBV30	TRBJ1-4	few	NA	CAWSVQQRGEKLFF	TGTGCCTGGAGTGTACAACAGAGAGGTGAAAAACTGTTTTTT